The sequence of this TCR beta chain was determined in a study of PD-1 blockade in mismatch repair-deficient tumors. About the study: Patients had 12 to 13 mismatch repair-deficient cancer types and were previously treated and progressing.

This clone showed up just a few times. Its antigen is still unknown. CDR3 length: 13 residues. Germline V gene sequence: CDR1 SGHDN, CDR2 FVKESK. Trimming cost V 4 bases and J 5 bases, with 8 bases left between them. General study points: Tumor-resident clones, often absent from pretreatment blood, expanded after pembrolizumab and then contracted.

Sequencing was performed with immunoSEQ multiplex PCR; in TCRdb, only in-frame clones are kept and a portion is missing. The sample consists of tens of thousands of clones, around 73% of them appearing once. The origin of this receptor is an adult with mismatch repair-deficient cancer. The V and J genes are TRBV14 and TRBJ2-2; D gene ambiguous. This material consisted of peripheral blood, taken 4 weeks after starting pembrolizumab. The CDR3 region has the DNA TGTGCCAGCAGCCCCAGACTTACCGGGGAGCTGTTTTTT. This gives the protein CASSPRLTGELFF.